This paragraph reports one TCR beta chain. Per germline, CDR1 ENHRY and CDR2 SYGVKD. V dropped 0 bases and J dropped 1 base, with 13 bases sitting between them. The CDR3 contains 18 residues. This table comes from immunoSEQ multiplex PCR, and its TCRdb copy is limited to in-frame clones, with some not included. The sample holds 20,000 to 30,000 clones, 75% to 95% seen once. The time point is: newly diagnosed, previously untreated cHL patient sample. Magnetic negative selection purified CD4+ T cells from thawed PBMCs. The data stem from a study of PD-1 blockade in classical Hodgkin lymphoma. The material sequenced was CD4+ T cells from blood. This TCR came from a human donor with classical Hodgkin lymphoma. The chain combines TRBV10-3 with TRBJ2-6; D could derive from TRBD1 or TRBD2 (5 bases each). The CDR3, as DNA: TGTGCCATCAGTGAGTCTTTGGGGGTTGGGTCTGGGGCCAACGTCCTGACTTTC. This gives the protein CAISESLGVGSGANVLTF.